This T cell receptor (beta chain) appears in the sequencing data of a study of T cell responses to AZD1222 COVID-19 vaccine. Study-level findings and limits: A mostly white British donor set with more females was recruited, and clonal diversity was possibly underestimated. Regions left unmutated in variants are reportedly the target of nearly half of spike-specific TCRs.

V dropped 7 bases and J dropped 0; count of bases not matched to a gene: 5. The germline V gene encodes CDR1 SNHLY and CDR2 FYNNEI. The CDR3 contains 14 residues. The repertoire was sequenced with immunoSEQ multiplex PCR; TCRdb's copy has only in-frame clones and lacks some. The sample lists around 100,000 clones; about 85% were seen once. For this clone: The antigen is not known.

Sequencing was performed on peripheral blood, taken 28 days after the second AZD1222 dose. This clonotype was obtained from an adult who received the AZD1222 COVID-19 vaccine. The chain carries TRBV2 and TRBJ2-5; TRBD1 aligns across 7 bases. In DNA, the CDR3 is TGTGCCAGCAACCCCGGGACAGACCAAGAGACCCAGTACTTC. As protein: CASNPGTDQETQYF.